This T cell receptor beta chain was profiled in a study of identical twins. The donor group consisted entirely of healthy Caucasians. TCRdb itself ran the 5' RACE reads through MiXCR, one entry per CDR3 protein. Here the sample spans under 300,000 distinct CDR3 sequences, 12% being singletons. The CDR3 is made up of 16 amino acids. Germline CDR1 reads LNHNV; CDR2 reads YYDKDF (reference sequence). Germline trimming cut 4 bases from V and 8 bases from J; bases unmatched to any gene: 11. This sample was shared with a second study, whose subject was yellow fever vaccine responses in identical twins.

The TCR originated in a woman aged 18-29 years in good health. The chain has TRBV15 and TRBJ2-1; TRBD1 agrees at 10 bases. Sequencing used memory (CD45RO+) T cells sorted from blood. The CDR3 is CATSTIGQGVWDEQFF. CDR3 nucleotides: TGTGCCACCAGCACGATAGGACAGGGGGTCTGGGATGAGCAGTTCTTC.